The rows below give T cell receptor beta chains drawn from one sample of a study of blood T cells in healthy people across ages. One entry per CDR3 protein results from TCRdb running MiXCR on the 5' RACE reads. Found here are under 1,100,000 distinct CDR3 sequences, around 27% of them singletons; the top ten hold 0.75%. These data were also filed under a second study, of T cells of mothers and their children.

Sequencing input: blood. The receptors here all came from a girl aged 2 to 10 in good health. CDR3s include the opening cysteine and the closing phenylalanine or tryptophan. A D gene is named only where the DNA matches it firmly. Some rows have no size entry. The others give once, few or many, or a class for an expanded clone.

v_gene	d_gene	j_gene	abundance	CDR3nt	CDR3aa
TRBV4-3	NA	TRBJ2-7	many	TGCGCCAGCAGCCAAGAGAGGGCCTACGAGCAGTACTTC	CASSQERAYEQYF
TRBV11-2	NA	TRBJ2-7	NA	TGTGCCAGCAGTCTGGAGAGGGGATTAAACGAGCAGTACTTC	CASSLERGLNEQYF
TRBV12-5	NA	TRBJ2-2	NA	TGTGCTAGTGGTCCCCCGGGACTGGTTGGCACCGGGGAGCTGTTTTTT	CASGPPGLVGTGELFF
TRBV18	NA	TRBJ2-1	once	TGTGCCAGCTCACCATCAATCGGGGACAATGAGCAGTTCTTC	CASSPSIGDNEQFF
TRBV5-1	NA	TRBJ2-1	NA	TGCGCCAGCAGCTCACCATTCTCTAACAATGAGCAGTTCTTC	CASSSPFSNNEQFF
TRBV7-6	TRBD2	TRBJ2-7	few	TGTGCCAGCAGCTTAGGACTAGCGGGAGCGTCGCCCGAGCAGTACTTC	CASSLGLAGASPEQYF
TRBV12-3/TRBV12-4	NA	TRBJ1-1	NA	TGTGCCAGCAGCCCCCTGTCCCTTGAAGCTTTCTTT	CASSPLSLEAFF
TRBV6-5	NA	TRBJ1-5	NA	TGTGCCAGCAGTTTTGGGACGAACGGCAATCAGCCCCAGCATTTT	CASSFGTNGNQPQHF
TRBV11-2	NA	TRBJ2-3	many	TGTGCCAGCAGCTTAGATCTTCTTACAGATACGCAGTATTTT	CASSLDLLTDTQYF
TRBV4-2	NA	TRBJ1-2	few	TGTGCCAGCAGCCAAGAAGGATCTGGCTACACCTTC	CASSQEGSGYTF
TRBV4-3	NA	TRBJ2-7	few	TGCGCCAGCAGCCAAGATTGGCCGGTCTCCTACGAGCAGTACTTC	CASSQDWPVSYEQYF
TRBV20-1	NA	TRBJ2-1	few	TGCAGTGCTAGAAGGTTTTCCGGCGGGACCTACAATGAGCAGTTCTTC	CSARRFSGGTYNEQFF
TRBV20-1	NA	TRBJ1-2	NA	TGCAGTGCTAGTCAAAGGGTGGACTATGGCTACACCTTC	CSASQRVDYGYTF
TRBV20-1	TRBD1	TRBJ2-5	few	TGCAGTGCAGAAAGGACAGGGAAAGAGACCCAGTACTTC	CSAERTGKETQYF
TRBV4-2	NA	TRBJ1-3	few	TGTGCCAGCAGCCAAGATTTGGAGGCGGGCAGAATTTCGAACACCATATATTTT	CASSQDLEAGRISNTIYF
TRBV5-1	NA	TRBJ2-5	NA	TGCGCCAGCATCCCGGACCTGGGGGAGACCCAGTACTTC	CASIPDLGETQYF
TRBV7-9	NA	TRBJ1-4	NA	TGTGCCAGCAGCAACCGCGGACCACATAATGAAAAACTGTTTTTT	CASSNRGPHNEKLFF
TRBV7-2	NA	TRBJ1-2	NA	TGTGCCAGCAGCCTGACAGGCTCGGACACCTTC	CASSLTGSDTF
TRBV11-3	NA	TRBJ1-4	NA	TGTGCCAGCAGCTTAGATACGTCGACTAATGAAAAACTGTTTTTT	CASSLDTSTNEKLFF
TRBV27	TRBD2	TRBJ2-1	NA	TGTGCCAGCAGTTTATCTCCTAGCGGGGCTAATGAGCAGTTCTTC	CASSLSPSGANEQFF
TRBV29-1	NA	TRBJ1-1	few	TGCAGCGTTTATATGAACACTGAAGCTTTCTTT	CSVYMNTEAFF
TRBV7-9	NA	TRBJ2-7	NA	TGTGCCAGCAGCCGAGGGGTTAGGGAGCAGTACTTC	CASSRGVREQYF
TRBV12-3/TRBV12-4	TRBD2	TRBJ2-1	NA	TGTGCCAGCAGCAAGGGGAGGAGCGGGGGGCGTTACAATGAGCAGTTCTTC	CASSKGRSGGRYNEQFF
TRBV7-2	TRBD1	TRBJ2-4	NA	TGTGCCAGCAGCTGGGGACAGAAAAACATTCAGTACTTC	CASSWGQKNIQYF
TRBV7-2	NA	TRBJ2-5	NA	TGTGCCAGCAGTCACAAGAACCCGGGACAAGAGACCCAGTACTTC	CASSHKNPGQETQYF
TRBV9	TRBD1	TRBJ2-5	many	TGTGCCAGCAGCTCGACAGGGGCCGGTTTCCAAGAGACCCAGTACTTC	CASSSTGAGFQETQYF
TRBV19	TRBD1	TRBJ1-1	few	TGTGCCAGTAGTATAGCACAGGGGTCGAGCACTGAAGCTTTCTTT	CASSIAQGSSTEAFF
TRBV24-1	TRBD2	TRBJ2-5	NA	TGTGCCACCAGTGATCCCCAGAGTCCTCTAGCGGGGCTAAGAGAGACCCAGTACTTC	CATSDPQSPLAGLRETQYF
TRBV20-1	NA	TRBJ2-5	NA	TGCAGTGCTGGTGGACTCAAAGAGACCCAGTACTTC	CSAGGLKETQYF
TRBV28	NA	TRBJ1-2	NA	TGTGCGGCCTCGAGCCTTCGGGGCTACACCTTC	CAASSLRGYTF
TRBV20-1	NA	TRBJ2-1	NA	TGCAGTGCCCCGGGGGCGCGAGTTTATGAGCAGTTCTTC	CSAPGARVYEQFF
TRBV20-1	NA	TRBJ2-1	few	TGCAGTGCCAACGTCCGGGGGACGTACAATGAGCAGTTCTTC	CSANVRGTYNEQFF
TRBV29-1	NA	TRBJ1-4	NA	TGCAGCGTAGTTTCCACGGACCTAAATGAAAAACTGTTTTTT	CSVVSTDLNEKLFF
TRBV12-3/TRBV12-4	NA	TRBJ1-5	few	TGTGCCAGCAGTTTGACTTCCTTTCAGCCCCAGCATTTT	CASSLTSFQPQHF
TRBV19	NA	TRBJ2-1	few	TGTGCCAGTAGTTATTATTCCGACAATGAGCAGTTCTTC	CASSYYSDNEQFF
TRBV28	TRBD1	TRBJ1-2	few	TGTGCCAGCAGTCCGCTACAGGGGTTCGGGGGCTACACCTTC	CASSPLQGFGGYTF
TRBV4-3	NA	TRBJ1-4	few	TGCGCCAGCAGCCAAGAGCGGGAGGGGGACTTTGAAAAACTGTTTTTT	CASSQEREGDFEKLFF
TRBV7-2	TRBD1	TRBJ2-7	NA	TGTGCCAGCAGCTTAGTTGGGGCAGGGGGACCCTACGAGCAGTACTTC	CASSLVGAGGPYEQYF
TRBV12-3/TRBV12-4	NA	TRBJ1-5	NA	TGTGCCAGCAGTTTGGAGGGACACCTTCAGCTCCAGCATTTT	CASSLEGHLQLQHF
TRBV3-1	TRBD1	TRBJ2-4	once	TGTGCCAGCAGGCAGTCCGACCAGGGGGTGAGAAAAAACATTCAGTACTTC	CASRQSDQGVRKNIQYF
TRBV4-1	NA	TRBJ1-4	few	TGCGCCAGCAGCCCCACACCTCTGGGAGGCGATGAAAAACTGTTTTTT	CASSPTPLGGDEKLFF
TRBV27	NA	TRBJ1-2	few	TGTGCCAGCAGCTACACGACAGGACCCAACTATGGCTACACCTTC	CASSYTTGPNYGYTF
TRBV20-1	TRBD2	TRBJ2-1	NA	TGCAGTGCTTCAAGCGGGAGGCCCTCCTACAATGAGCAGTTCTTC	CSASSGRPSYNEQFF
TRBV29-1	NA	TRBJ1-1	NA	TGCAGCGTTGGTCCGGTCGAAGCTTTCTTT	CSVGPVEAFF
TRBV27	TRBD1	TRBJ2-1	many	TGTGCCAGCAGTCGGGACAGAAACAATGAGCAGTTCTTC	CASSRDRNNEQFF
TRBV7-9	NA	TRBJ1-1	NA	TGTGCCAGCCGTAACGGAGACACTGAAGCTTTCTTT	CASRNGDTEAFF
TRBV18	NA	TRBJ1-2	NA	TGTGCCAGCTCACCGGGGATGAGCTATGGCTACACCTTC	CASSPGMSYGYTF
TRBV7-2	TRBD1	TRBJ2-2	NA	TGTGCCAGCAGCTTAGTCCAGGGGGCGCTTCCCGGGGAGCTGTTTTTT	CASSLVQGALPGELFF